The entry that follows covers one T cell receptor (beta chain) sequence. Its antigen is undetermined. The data were taken from a study of identical twins. Study outcomes and limitations: An excess of low generation probability was shown by twin-shared out-of-frame alpha sequences.

The germline CDR1 and CDR2 sequences are SQVTM and ANQGSEA. V lost 7 bases, J lost 9 bases, and 6 bases stayed unmatched. The CDR3 length is 11 residues. MiXCR was run by TCRdb on the 5' RACE reads, yielding one entry per CDR3 protein. The sample contains about 200,000 distinct CDR3 sequences, 7.5% of which appear only once. These same records also appear under a second study, on yellow fever vaccine responses in identical twins.

The chain employs TRBV29-1 and TRBJ2-5, with TRBD1 matching 9 bases. The TCR sequence derives from a woman between 18 and 30 years old in good health. The sample taken for sequencing was memory (CD45RO+) T cells sorted from blood. CDR3: CSADGDRAQYF. In DNA, the CDR3 is TGCAGCGCCGATGGGGACAGGGCCCAGTACTTC.